The clone carrying this T cell receptor (beta chain) was recorded once. V lost 2 bases, J lost 2 bases, and 7 bases lay in between. CDR3 length: 14 amino acids. Germline V gene data show CDR1 as SNHLY and CDR2 as FYNNEI. These data are taken from a study of blood T cell repertoires in COVID-19. The wider study: The study drew acute and convalescent COVID-19 samples from the United States, Italy and Spain.

In the authors' workflow: Reference gene primer amplification gave estimated nucleated cell counts. Generated by immunoSEQ multiplex PCR, the TCRdb table keeps only in-frame clones and is missing some. From that table come the V and J calls and clone size; the DNA was used to work out D and trimming. The data hold approximately 200,000 clones, with 88% observed a single time. The receptor's source is a man between 65 and 85 years old with acute or convalescent COVID-19. The sequencing input was peripheral blood. This chain joins TRBV2 and TRBJ1-3; the D is unclear. The CDR3 sequence is CASSEFSTGNTIYF. CDR3 nucleotide sequence: TGTGCCAGCAGTGAATTTTCAACTGGAAACACCATATATTTT.